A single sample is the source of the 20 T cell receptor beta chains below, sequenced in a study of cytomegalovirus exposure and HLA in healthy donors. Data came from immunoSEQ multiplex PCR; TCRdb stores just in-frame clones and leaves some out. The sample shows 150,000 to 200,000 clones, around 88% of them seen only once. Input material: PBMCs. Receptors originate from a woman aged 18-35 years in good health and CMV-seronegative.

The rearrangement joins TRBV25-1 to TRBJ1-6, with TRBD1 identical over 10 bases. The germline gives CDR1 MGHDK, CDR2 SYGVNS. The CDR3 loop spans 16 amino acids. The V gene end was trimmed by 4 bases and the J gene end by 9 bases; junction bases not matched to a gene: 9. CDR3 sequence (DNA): TGTGCCAGCAGTGCGTTAGCCGGGACAGGGGCTTCACCCCTCCACTTT. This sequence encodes CASSALAGTGASPLHF.

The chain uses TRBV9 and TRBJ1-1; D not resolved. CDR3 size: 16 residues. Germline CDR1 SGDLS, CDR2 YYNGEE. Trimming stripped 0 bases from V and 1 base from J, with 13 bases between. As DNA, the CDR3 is TGTGCCAGCAGCGTAGAGACTTCTCGGAGGAACACTGAAGCTTTCTTT. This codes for CASSVETSRRNTEAFF.

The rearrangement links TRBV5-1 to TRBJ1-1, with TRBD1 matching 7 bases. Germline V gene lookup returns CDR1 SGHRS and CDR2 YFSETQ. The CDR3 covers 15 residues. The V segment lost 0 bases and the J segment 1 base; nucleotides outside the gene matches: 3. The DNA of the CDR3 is TGCGCCAGCAGCTTGGGTTCAGGGGGGAACACTGAAGCTTTCTTT. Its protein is CASSLGSGGNTEAFF.

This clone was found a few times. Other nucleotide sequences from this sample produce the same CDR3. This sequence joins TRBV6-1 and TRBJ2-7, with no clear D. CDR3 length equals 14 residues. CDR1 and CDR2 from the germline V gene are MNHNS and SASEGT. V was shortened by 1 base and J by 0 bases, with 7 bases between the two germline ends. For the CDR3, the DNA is TGTGCCAGCAGTGAAGGAGAGAGCTCCTACGAGCAGTACTTC. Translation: CASSEGESSYEQYF.

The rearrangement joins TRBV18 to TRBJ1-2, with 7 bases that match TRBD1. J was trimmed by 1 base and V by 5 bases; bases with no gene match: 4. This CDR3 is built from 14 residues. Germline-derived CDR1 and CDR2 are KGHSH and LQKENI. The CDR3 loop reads CASSATGLNYGYTF. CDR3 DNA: TGTGCCAGCTCAGCGACAGGGCTTAACTATGGCTACACCTTC.

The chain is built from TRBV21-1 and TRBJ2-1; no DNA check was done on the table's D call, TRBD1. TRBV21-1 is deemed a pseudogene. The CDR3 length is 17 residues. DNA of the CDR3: TGTGCCAGCAGCAAACCTTTAGCGGCAGGGGGAGACAATGAGCAGTTCTTC. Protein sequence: CASSKPLAAGGDNEQFF.

CDR3 sequence: CASSRGTNTGELFF. CDR3 bases: TGCGCCAGCAGCCGGGGGACGAACACCGGGGAGCTGTTTTTT. V usage is TRBV5-1 and J usage is TRBJ2-2, with D maybe TRBD2 (6 bases). CDR3 length equals 14 residues. Trimming took off 4 bases at V and 0 bases at J, with 7 bases between the two ends. CDR1 SGHRS and CDR2 YFSETQ come from the germline V gene.

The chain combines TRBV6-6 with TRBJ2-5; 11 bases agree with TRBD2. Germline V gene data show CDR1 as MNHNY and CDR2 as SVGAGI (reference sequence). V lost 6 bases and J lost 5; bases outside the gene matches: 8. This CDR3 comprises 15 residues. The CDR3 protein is CASSRPASGRETQYF. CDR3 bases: TGTGCCAGCAGCCGTCCTGCTAGCGGGAGGGAGACCCAGTACTTC.

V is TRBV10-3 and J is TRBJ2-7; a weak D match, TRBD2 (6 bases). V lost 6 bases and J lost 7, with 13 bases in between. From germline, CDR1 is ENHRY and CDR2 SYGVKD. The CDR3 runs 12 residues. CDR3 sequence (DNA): TGTGCCATCAGGGTTCAAGGAGGGGAGCAGTACTTC. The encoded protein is CAIRVQGGEQYF.

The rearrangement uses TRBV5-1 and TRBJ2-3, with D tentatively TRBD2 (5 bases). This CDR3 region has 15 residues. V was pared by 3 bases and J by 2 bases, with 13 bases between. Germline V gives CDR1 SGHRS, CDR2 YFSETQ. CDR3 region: CASSSVEGFTDTQYF. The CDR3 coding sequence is TGCGCCAGCAGCTCAGTAGAGGGATTCACAGATACGCAGTATTTT.

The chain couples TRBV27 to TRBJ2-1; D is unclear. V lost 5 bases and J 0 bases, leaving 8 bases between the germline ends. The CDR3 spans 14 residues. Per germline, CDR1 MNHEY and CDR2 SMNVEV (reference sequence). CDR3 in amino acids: CASSHASSYNEQFF. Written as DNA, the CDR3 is TGTGCCAGCAGTCACGCCAGCTCCTACAATGAGCAGTTCTTC.

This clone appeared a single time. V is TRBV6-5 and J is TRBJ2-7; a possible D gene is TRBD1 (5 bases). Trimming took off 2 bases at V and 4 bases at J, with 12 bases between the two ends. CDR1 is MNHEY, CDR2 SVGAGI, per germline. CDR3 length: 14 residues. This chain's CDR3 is CASSYTRAGYEQYF. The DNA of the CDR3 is TGTGCCAGCAGTTACACCAGGGCTGGATACGAGCAGTACTTC.

This CDR3 reads CASSGYRDRRNANYGYTF. CDR3 sequence (DNA): TGTGCCAGCAGCGGATATAGGGACAGAAGAAACGCTAACTATGGCTACACCTTC. The chain has TRBV27 and TRBJ1-2, with 7 bases identical to TRBD1. J was trimmed by 0 bases and V by 6 bases; bases with no gene match: 16. There are 18 residues in the CDR3. The germline V gene encodes CDR1 MNHEY and CDR2 SMNVEV (reference sequence).

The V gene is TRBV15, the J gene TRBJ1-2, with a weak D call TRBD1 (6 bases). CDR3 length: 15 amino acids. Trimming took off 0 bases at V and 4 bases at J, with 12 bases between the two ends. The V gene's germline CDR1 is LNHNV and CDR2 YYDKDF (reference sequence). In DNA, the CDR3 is TGTGCCACCAGCAGAGATCTGGGGGCTGGCTATGGCTACACCTTC. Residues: CATSRDLGAGYGYTF.

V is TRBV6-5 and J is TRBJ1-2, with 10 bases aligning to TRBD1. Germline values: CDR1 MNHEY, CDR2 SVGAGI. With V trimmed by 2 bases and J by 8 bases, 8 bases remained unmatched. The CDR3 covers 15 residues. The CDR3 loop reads CASSYETGGRGGYTF. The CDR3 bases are TGTGCCAGCAGTTACGAGACAGGGGGCAGGGGCGGCTACACCTTC.

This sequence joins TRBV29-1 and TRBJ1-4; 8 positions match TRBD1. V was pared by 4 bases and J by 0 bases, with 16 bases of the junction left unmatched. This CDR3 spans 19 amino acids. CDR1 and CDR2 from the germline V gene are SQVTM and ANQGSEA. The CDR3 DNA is TGCAGCGTTGCAAGCTGGACAGGGAGCCTAAGAACAACTAATGAAAAACTGTTTTTT. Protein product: CSVASWTGSLRTTNEKLFF.

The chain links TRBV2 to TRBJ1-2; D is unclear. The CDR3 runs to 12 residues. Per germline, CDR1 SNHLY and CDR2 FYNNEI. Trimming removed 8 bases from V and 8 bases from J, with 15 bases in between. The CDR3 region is CASAGGGGGYTF. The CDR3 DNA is TGTGCCAGCGCGGGAGGCGGCGGCGGCTACACCTTC.

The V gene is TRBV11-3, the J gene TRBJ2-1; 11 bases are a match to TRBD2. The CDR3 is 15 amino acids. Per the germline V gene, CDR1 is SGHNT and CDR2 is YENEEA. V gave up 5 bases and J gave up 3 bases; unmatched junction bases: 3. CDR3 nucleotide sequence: TGTGCCAGCAGCCTGGGACTAGCGGACTACAATGAGCAGTTCTTC. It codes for CASSLGLADYNEQFF.

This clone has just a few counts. The chain's CDR3 is CASSQTRQGGNLLGSPLHF. The DNA of the CDR3 is TGCGCCAGCAGCCAAACAAGACAGGGCGGCAACCTCCTTGGTTCACCCCTCCACTTT. The chain links TRBV5-1 to TRBJ1-6; 7 bases agree with TRBD1. CDR3 length: 19 amino acids. Germline CDR1 SGHRS, CDR2 YFSETQ. Unmatched junction bases numbered 22, after V lost 4 bases and J lost 9 bases.

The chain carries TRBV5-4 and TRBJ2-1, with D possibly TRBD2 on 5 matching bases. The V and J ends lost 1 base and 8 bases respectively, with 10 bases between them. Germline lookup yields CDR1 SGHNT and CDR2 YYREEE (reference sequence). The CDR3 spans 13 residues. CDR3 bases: TGTGCCAGCAGCTTGAGGACTTTGGATGAGCAGTTCTTC. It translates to CASSLRTLDEQFF.